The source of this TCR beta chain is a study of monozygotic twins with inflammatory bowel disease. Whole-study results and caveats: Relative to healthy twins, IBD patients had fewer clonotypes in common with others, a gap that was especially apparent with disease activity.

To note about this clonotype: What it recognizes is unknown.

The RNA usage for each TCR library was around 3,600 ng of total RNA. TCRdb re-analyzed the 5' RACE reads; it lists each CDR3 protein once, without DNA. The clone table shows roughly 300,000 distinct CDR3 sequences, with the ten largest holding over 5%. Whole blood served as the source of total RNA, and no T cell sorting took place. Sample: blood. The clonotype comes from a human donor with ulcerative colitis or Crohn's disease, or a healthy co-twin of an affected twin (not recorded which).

CDR3 region: CASSRAKSGSGYTF. The J gene is TRBJ1-2, the V gene TRBV12-3 or TRBV12-4. This CDR3 contains 14 residues.